This entry describes one T cell receptor beta chain. The data stem from a study of OX40 agonist ivuxolimab in advanced cancers. Study-level information: Across the patients, intravenous ivuxolimab was delivered every 2 weeks at 0.01 to 10 mg/kg.

Clones were read by immunoSEQ multiplex PCR, and TCRdb kept only the in-frame ones, dropping some. This table has about 54,000 clones, 75% to 95% appearing once. Trimming left V 6 bases short and J 3 bases short, with 15 bases between. The V gene's germline CDR1 is MDHEN and CDR2 SYDVKM. CDR3 size: 14 residues. Autoimmune disease history or systemic immunosuppression meant exclusion. This TCR was recovered from an adult with an advanced solid tumor such as melanoma, head and neck, liver or kidney cancer. This specimen was CD4+ or CD8+ T cells sorted from blood, taken in a trial of the OX40 agonist ivuxolimab. V and J are TRBV28 and TRBJ2-7; D unclear. CDR3 nucleotide sequence: TGTGCCAGCAGCGCAAACGATCGACTCTACGAGCAGTACTTC. Encoded protein: CASSANDRLYEQYF.